In its sample, the clone carrying this T cell receptor beta chain was seen a few times. No antigen is known for it. The entry originates in a study of T-cell memory formation after mild COVID-19. Overall study context: TCR clusters were mostly confined to one donor each. The study, taken as a whole, reports: Cross-reactive memory apparently joined, as some responding clones appeared in pre-infection memory. Contracting CD8+ clones were enriched in EMRA, CD4+ mainly in CM and EM.

Germline lookup yields CDR1 SGHDT and CDR2 YYEEEE. The CDR3 length is 14 residues. V was clipped by 3 bases and J by 4 bases, with 13 bases between them. TCRdb re-derived calls from the 5' RACE reads in MiXCR, one entry per CDR3 protein. The data contain more than 350,000 distinct CDR3 sequences, approximately 16% of them singletons. The sample comprised PBMCs or a T cell subset sorted from them (not recorded which). The clonotype originates from a man aged 18 to 30 who had mild COVID-19 (a few samples of this study predate the infection). Cell type and time point are not known. The J gene is TRBJ2-5, the V gene TRBV5-6; either TRBD1 or TRBD2 may fit D (6 bases each). The CDR3 DNA follows: TGTGCCAGCAGCTCCCTCAGGGGAGGAGAGACCCAGTACTTC. This encodes CASSSLRGGETQYF.